The 20 T cell receptor beta chains below come from one sample, sequenced in a study of chemoradiotherapy in HPV16-positive cancers. Sequenced by immunoSEQ multiplex PCR; TCRdb stores in-frame clones only, minus some. The table lists several thousand clones, around four fifths of them singletons. The biological material was taken from a patient who underwent chemoradiotherapy. All receptors derive from a human donor with HPV-associated anogenital cancer.

V gene TRBV9 combines with J gene TRBJ1-5; 7 bases are shared with TRBD1. Germline V CDR1 and CDR2: SGDLS, YYNGEE. V was clipped by 3 bases and J by 3 bases; unmatched bases: 6. The CDR3 has 15 amino acids. The DNA for the CDR3 is TGTGCCAGCAGCGCCGGACAGGACCACAATCAGCCCCAGCATTTT. Amino acid sequence: CASSAGQDHNQPQHF. Looking up the rest from reference TRBV9 and TRBJ1-5 gives the full variable domain: DSGVTQTPKHLITATGQRVTLRCSPRSGDLSVYWYQQSLDQGLQFLIQYYNGEERAKGNILERFSAQQFPDLHSELNLSSLELGDSALYFCASSAGQDHNQPQHFGDGTRLSIL.

This sequence joins TRBV5-4 and TRBJ1-1, with 8 bases fitting TRBD1. Looked up from germline, CDR1 is SGHNT and CDR2 is YYREEE (reference sequence). The CDR3 has 15 amino acids. With 4 bases clipped from V and 3 bases from J, the junction kept 8 bases outside the gene matches. CDR3 bases: TGTGCCAGCAGCCCCCGAGACAGGGGCGACACTGAAGCTTTCTTT. Encoded protein: CASSPRDRGDTEAFF.

The V call is TRBV5-1, the J call TRBJ2-7; the D gene is possibly TRBD2 (6 bases). This CDR3 has 14 amino acids. V was trimmed by 2 bases and J by 6 bases, leaving 15 bases between them. Germline CDR1 SGHRS, CDR2 YFSETQ. The CDR3 reads CASSFVGEEGEQYF. CDR3 DNA sequence: TGCGCCAGCAGCTTTGTGGGGGAGGAGGGCGAGCAGTACTTC.

The chain recombines TRBV4-2 with TRBJ1-1; perhaps TRBD1 as D (6 bases). Trimming removed 3 bases at V and 6 bases at J, with 11 bases between. This CDR3 comprises 13 residues. Germline V CDR1 and CDR2: LGHNA, YNFKEQ. The CDR3 here is CASSQERQAEAFF. Written as DNA, the CDR3 is TGTGCCAGCAGCCAGGAGAGACAGGCTGAAGCTTTCTTT.

CDR3 in DNA: TGTGCCAGCAGCCCCCCAGCCGACTCTGGAAACACCATATATTTT. Amino acids: CASSPPADSGNTIYF. This chain connects TRBV9 to TRBJ1-3; unclear D gene. CDR1 and CDR2 from the germline V gene are SGDLS and YYNGEE. The CDR3 contains 15 residues. V lost 4 bases and J lost 0, with 11 bases in between.

The V call is TRBV4-1, the J call TRBJ2-1, with D possibly matching TRBD2 (5 bases). V shed 4 bases and J shed 7 bases, with 8 bases lying between them. The germline CDR1 and CDR2 sequences are MGHRA and YSYEKL. This CDR3 contains 12 residues. CDR3 in amino acids: CASSLEGNEQFF. Here the CDR3 DNA reads TGCGCCAGCAGCCTCGAGGGAAATGAGCAGTTCTTC.

The chain employs TRBV10-3 and TRBJ1-6, with 8 bases aligning to TRBD1. J lost 7 bases, V lost 4 bases, and 9 bases had no gene match. Germline-derived CDR1 and CDR2 are ENHRY and SYGVKD. The CDR3 covers 16 residues. The CDR3, as DNA: TGTGCCATCAGTGCCTACCACAGGGGGGGGAATTCACCCCTCCACTTT. It codes for CAISAYHRGGNSPLHF.

This clone was observed a handful of times. The chain carries TRBV5-5 and TRBJ1-5; no definite D call. Trimming pared 2 bases from V and 4 bases from J, leaving 13 bases between. The CDR3 runs to 15 residues. Germline-derived CDR1 and CDR2 are SGHKS and YYEKEE (reference sequence). The CDR3 loop reads CASSLGVIGNQPQHF. As DNA, the CDR3 is TGTGCCAGCAGCTTAGGCGTAATAGGAAATCAGCCCCAGCATTTT.

The chain links TRBV7-9 to TRBJ2-7, with D possibly matching TRBD2 (6 bases). CDR3 length: 11 amino acids. Germline V gene data show CDR1 as SEHNR and CDR2 as FQNEAQ (reference sequence). Trimming stripped 8 bases from V and 3 bases from J, with 8 bases between. CDR3 nucleotides: TGTGCCAGCGGGGAGGACTACGAGCAGTACTTC. Translation gives CASGEDYEQYF.

V and J are TRBV13 and TRBJ1-1; perhaps TRBD1 as D (5 bases). The V gene's germline CDR1 is PRHDT and CDR2 FYEKMQ (reference sequence). Trimming shortened V by 5 bases and J by 1 base, and 11 bases separated the two germline ends. CDR3 length: 14 residues. The CDR3 here is CASSVGHTNTEAFF. The CDR3 DNA reads TGTGCCAGCAGCGTCGGACACACGAACACTGAAGCTTTCTTT.

The V and J genes are TRBV27 and TRBJ2-5; D possibly corresponds to TRBD1 (6 bases). Germline V CDR1 and CDR2: MNHEY, SMNVEV (reference sequence). Trimming stripped 3 bases from V and 4 bases from J, with 12 bases between. The CDR3 covers 14 residues. This CDR3 reads CASSLVGAVETQYF. CDR3 nucleotide sequence: TGTGCCAGCAGTTTGGTGGGGGCGGTAGAGACCCAGTACTTC.

The chain couples TRBV30 to TRBJ2-7; TRBD2 aligns across 10 bases. The CDR3 spans 15 residues. After removal of 2 bases from V and 3 bases from J, the junction contained 7 bases not matched to a gene. The germline gives CDR1 GTSNPN, CDR2 SVGIG (reference sequence). CDR3 in DNA: TGTGCCTGGAGTCGCCAGCGGGGGGGGAGCTACGAGCAGTACTTC. Its translation: CAWSRQRGGSYEQYF.

This clone was detected a few times. V and J are TRBV6-6 and TRBJ2-1; 11 positions agree with TRBD2. The CDR3 covers 15 residues. V was clipped by 2 bases and J by 3 bases; unmatched bases: 0. Germline-derived CDR1 and CDR2 are MNHNY and SVGAGI (reference sequence). The CDR3 reads CASSYLAGGYNEQFF. CDR3 nucleotides: TGTGCCAGCAGTTACCTAGCGGGGGGCTACAATGAGCAGTTCTTC.

The chain uses TRBV2 and TRBJ2-5; 8 bases are a match to TRBD2. Trimming removed 3 bases from V and 1 base from J; junction bases left unmatched: 4. The CDR3 has 15 residues. Germline-derived CDR1 and CDR2 are SNHLY and FYNNEI. In DNA form, the CDR3 reads TGTGCCAGCAGTGACGCGGGGGGCTCCCAAGAGACCCAGTACTTC. It encodes CASSDAGGSQETQYF.

The sample holds a few counts of this clone. V gene TRBV7-9 combines with J gene TRBJ1-1; unclear D gene. Germline V gene sequence: CDR1 SEHNR, CDR2 FQNEAQ (reference sequence). V lost 3 bases and J lost 3, with 11 bases in between. The CDR3 contains 14 residues. DNA of the CDR3: TGTGCCAGCAGCTTCGATTCTGGGTACACTGAAGCTTTCTTT. Translation: CASSFDSGYTEAFF.

V is TRBV28 and J is TRBJ2-1; 9 bases fit TRBD2. CDR1 MDHEN and CDR2 SYDVKM come from the germline V gene. CDR3 size: 18 residues. With V trimmed by 4 bases and J by 0 bases, 10 bases remained unmatched. CDR3 in amino acids: CASSSFSGGTDSYNEQFF. DNA for the CDR3: TGTGCCAGCAGTTCTTTCAGCGGGGGGACCGACTCCTACAATGAGCAGTTCTTC.

This chain links TRBV6-6 with TRBJ2-7, with unresolved D. The germline V gene encodes CDR1 MNHNY and CDR2 SVGAGI (reference sequence). The CDR3 contains 12 residues. V lost 6 bases, J lost 0 bases, and 6 bases lay in between. The CDR3 protein is CASSGPSYEQYF. CDR3 DNA: TGTGCCAGCAGCGGTCCCTCCTACGAGCAGTACTTC.

This chain joins TRBV6-5 and TRBJ2-7; 9 bases are a match to TRBD1. Germline CDR1 and CDR2: MNHEY and SVGAGI. V shed 9 bases, J shed 3 bases, and the junction held 9 bases outside the gene matches. The CDR3 runs to 14 residues. CDR3 amino acids: CASQTGGVVYEQYF. CDR3 sequence (DNA): TGTGCCAGTCAAACAGGGGGCGTTGTCTACGAGCAGTACTTC.

The chain recombines TRBV28 with TRBJ2-5, with D perhaps assigned TRBD1 or TRBD2 (5 bases each). Germline V gene data show CDR1 as MDHEN and CDR2 as SYDVKM. The CDR3 is made up of 11 amino acids. V lost 6 bases, J lost 3 bases, and 5 bases lay in between. CDR3 coding DNA: TGTGCCAGCAGGGGGGAAGAGACCCAGTACTTC. It yields the protein CASRGEETQYF.

The chain joins TRBV19 to TRBJ2-6; a possible D gene is TRBD2 (5 bases). Germline loops: CDR1 LNHDA, CDR2 SQIVND (reference sequence). V was trimmed by 7 bases and J by 0 bases, leaving 13 bases between them. The CDR3 covers 16 residues. The CDR3 loop is CASKRAEVSGANVLTF. The CDR3, as DNA: TGTGCCAGTAAAAGGGCGGAGGTCTCTGGGGCCAACGTCCTGACTTTC.